The 3 T cell receptor beta chains below were found in one sample sequenced in a study of cytomegalovirus exposure and HLA in healthy donors. The PCR contained 60 Vbeta and 13 Jbeta primers. Profiling relied on immunoSEQ multiplex PCR, and the TCRdb table lists in-frame clones only, not all of them. The table has 140,000 to 150,000 clones, approximately 68% seen once. The sequenced material came from PBMCs. These receptors were obtained from a man aged 55 to 70 in good health and CMV-seronegative.

The gene calls are TRBV29-1 and TRBJ2-3, with D unresolved. The CDR3 has 12 residues. Trimming cost V 7 bases and J 4 bases, with 12 bases left between them. Germline V gene sequence: CDR1 SQVTM, CDR2 ANQGSEA. CDR3 bases: TGCAGCGCTGACCCAACAGCAGATACGCAGTATTTT. Translating it yields CSADPTADTQYF.

This clone was observed a handful of times. V usage is TRBV7-2 and J usage is TRBJ2-3; D may be TRBD2 (6 bases). CDR3 length: 15 residues. Deletions cut 0 bases from V and 0 bases from J, with 7 bases between. Germline loops: CDR1 SGHTA, CDR2 FQGNSA. The CDR3 DNA reads as TGTGCCAGCAGCTTAGCCGGGACTAGCACAGATACGCAGTATTTT. It translates to CASSLAGTSTDTQYF.

This clone has only a few counts. The rearrangement links TRBV6-5 to TRBJ2-3, with D maybe TRBD2 (7 bases). Deletions cut 2 bases from V and 0 bases from J, with 12 bases between. Germline values: CDR1 MNHEY, CDR2 SVGAGI. The CDR3 spans 16 residues. The CDR3 sequence: CASSYGGAHSTDTQYF. The CDR3 region has the DNA TGTGCCAGCAGTTACGGGGGGGCCCATAGCACAGATACGCAGTATTTT.